This T cell receptor (beta chain) was retrieved from a study of blood T cell repertoires in COVID-19. Turning to the study itself: Both acute and convalescent COVID-19 samples were obtained from the United States, Italy and Spain. The analysed material was cDNA or gDNA that came from T cells, B-cell-depleted T cells, or PBMCs.

Seattle patient enrollment occurred during active infection, with longitudinal follow-up thereafter. Original methodology: Amplifying reference gene primers gave estimates of nucleated cell counts. The method was immunoSEQ multiplex PCR; TCRdb's version includes in-frame clones alone and lacks a portion of them. V, J and clone size are taken as reported in that table, and D and trimming were inferred from the DNA itself. The table has about 140,000 clones, 65% to 85% seen once. The ends were cut back, 6 bases at V and 5 bases at J, with 20 bases in the middle. The CDR3 has 16 amino acids. Germline CDR1 SGHKS, CDR2 YYEKEE (reference sequence).

The J gene is TRBJ1-4, the V gene TRBV5-5, with D unclear. Input material: peripheral blood. The TCR comes from a young man with COVID-19, enrolled during active disease. CDR3 residues: CASNPTRSDLNEKLFF. Written as DNA, the CDR3 is TGTGCCAGCAACCCTACCCGCTCCGACTTAAATGAAAAACTGTTTTTT.